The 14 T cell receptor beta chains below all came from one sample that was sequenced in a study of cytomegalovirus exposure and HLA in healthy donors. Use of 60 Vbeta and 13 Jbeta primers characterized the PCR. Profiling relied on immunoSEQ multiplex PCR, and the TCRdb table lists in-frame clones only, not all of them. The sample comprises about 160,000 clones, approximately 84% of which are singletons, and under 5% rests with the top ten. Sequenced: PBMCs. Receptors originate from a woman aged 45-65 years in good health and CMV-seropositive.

Written as DNA, the CDR3 is TGTGCCAGTAGTATAAGGCTAGCGAAGTACACCGGGGAGCTGTTTTTT. This codes for CASSIRLAKYTGELFF. The chain combines TRBV19 with TRBJ2-2, with D perhaps TRBD2 (6 bases). The V gene's germline CDR1 is LNHDA and CDR2 SQIVND (reference sequence). The V and J ends lost 2 bases and 3 bases respectively, with 13 bases between them. The CDR3 contains 16 residues.

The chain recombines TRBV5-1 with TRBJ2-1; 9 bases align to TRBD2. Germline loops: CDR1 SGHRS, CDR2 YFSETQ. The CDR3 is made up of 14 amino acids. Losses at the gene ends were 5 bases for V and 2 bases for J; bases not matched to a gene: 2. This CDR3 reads CASRTSGPYNEQFF. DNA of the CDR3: TGCGCCAGCAGGACTAGCGGACCCTACAATGAGCAGTTCTTC.

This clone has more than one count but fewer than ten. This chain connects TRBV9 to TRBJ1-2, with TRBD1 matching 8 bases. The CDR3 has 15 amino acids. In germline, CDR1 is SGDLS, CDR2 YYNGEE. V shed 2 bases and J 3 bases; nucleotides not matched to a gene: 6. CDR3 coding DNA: TGTGCCAGCAGCGTCGGACAGGGTAATGACTATGGCTACACCTTC. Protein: CASSVGQGNDYGYTF.

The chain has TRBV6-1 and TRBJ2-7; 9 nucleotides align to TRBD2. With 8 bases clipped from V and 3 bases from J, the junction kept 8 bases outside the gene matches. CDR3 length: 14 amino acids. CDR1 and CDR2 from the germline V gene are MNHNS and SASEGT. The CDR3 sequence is CASQSLAGVYEQYF. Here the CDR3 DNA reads TGTGCCAGCCAGAGTTTAGCGGGAGTCTACGAGCAGTACTTC.

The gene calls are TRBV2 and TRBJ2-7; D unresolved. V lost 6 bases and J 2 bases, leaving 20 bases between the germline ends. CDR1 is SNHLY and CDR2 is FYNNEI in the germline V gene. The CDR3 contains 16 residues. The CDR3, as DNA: TGTGCCAGCAGCGAGTCACCCCCCGAGATGGCCTACGAGCAGTACTTC. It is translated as CASSESPPEMAYEQYF.

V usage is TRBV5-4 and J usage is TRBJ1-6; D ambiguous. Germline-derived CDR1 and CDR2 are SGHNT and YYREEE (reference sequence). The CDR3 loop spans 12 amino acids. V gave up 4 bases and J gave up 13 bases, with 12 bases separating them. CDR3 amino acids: CASSLPEAPLHF. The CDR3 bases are TGTGCCAGCAGCCTGCCTGAAGCTCCCCTCCACTTT.

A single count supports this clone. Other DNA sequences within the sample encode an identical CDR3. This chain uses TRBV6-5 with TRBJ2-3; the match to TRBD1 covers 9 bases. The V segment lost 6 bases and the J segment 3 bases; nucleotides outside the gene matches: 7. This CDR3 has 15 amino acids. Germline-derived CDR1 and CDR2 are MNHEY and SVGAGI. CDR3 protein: CASSPDRGGTDTQYF. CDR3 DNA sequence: TGTGCCAGCAGCCCGGACAGGGGAGGAACAGATACGCAGTATTTT.

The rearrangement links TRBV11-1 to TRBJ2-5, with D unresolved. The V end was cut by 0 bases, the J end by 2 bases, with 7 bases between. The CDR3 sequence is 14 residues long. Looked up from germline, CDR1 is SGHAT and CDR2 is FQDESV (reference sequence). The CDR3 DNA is TGTGCCAGCAGCTTAGCTGTCAGGCAAGAGACCCAGTACTTC. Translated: CASSLAVRQETQYF.

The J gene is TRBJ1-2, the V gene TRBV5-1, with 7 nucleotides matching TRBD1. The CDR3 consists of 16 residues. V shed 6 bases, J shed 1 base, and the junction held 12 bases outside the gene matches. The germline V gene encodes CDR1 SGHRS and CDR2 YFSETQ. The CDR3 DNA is TGCGCCAGCAACCCGGGACAGAGGGAGCTTAACTATGGCTACACCTTC. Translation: CASNPGQRELNYGYTF.

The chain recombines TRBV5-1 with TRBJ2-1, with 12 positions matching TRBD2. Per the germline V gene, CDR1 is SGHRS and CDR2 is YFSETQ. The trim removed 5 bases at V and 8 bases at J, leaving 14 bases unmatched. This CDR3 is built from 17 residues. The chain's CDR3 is CASRGLASGGALDEQFF. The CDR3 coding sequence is TGCGCCAGCAGGGGTCTCGCTAGCGGGGGGGCGTTGGATGAGCAGTTCTTC.

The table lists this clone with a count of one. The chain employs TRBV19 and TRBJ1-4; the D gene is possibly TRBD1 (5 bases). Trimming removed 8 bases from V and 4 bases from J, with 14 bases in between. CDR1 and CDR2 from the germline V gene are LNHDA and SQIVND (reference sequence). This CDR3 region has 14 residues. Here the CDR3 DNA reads TGTGCCAGTCATCGGGGGGGTTTTAATGAAAAACTGTTTTTT. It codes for CASHRGGFNEKLFF.

CDR3 sequence (DNA): TGTGCCAGCAGTTTATTATCGAGCCACCTGGGGCCTGGCTATGGCTACACCTTC. Residues: CASSLLSSHLGPGYGYTF. The J gene is TRBJ1-2, the V gene TRBV27, with D possibly matching TRBD1 (5 bases). Germline assignment: CDR1 MNHEY and CDR2 SMNVEV (reference sequence). The V and J ends lost 1 base and 4 bases respectively, with 22 bases between them. The CDR3 loop spans 18 amino acids.

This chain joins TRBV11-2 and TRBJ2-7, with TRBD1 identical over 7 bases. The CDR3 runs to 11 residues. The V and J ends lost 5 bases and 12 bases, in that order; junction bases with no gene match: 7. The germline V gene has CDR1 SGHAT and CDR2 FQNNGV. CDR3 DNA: TGTGCCAGCAGCCGAGGACAGGTGCGGTACTTC. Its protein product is CASSRGQVRYF. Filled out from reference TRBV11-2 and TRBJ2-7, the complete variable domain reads EAGVAQSPRYKIIEKRQSVAFWCNPISGHATLYWYQQILGQGPKLLIQFQNNGVVDDSQLPKDRFSAERLKGVDSTLKIQPAKLEDSAVYLCASSRGQVRYFGPGTRLTVT.

CDR3 sequence (DNA): TGTGCCAGCAGCTTATCCAGGGAGGGGACCCAGTACTTC. Its translation: CASSLSREGTQYF. The V gene is TRBV11-2, the J gene TRBJ2-5; 7 positions match TRBD2. With 2 bases clipped from V and 7 bases from J, the junction kept 4 bases outside the gene matches. This CDR3 spans 13 amino acids. CDR1 SGHAT and CDR2 FQNNGV come from the germline V gene.